The 19 T cell receptor beta chains reported below all come from one sample, sequenced in a study of blood T cell repertoires in COVID-19. Repertoires were generated with immunoSEQ multiplex PCR, while TCRdb's copy carries only in-frame clones and drops some. Among fewer than 250,000 clones, about 83% were seen once, and the ten largest hold 4.5% to 5.5%. Sequenced sample: peripheral blood. Receptors were obtained from a woman aged 70-85 years with active or convalescent COVID-19.

This chain joins TRBV9 and TRBJ1-2, with 8 bases matching TRBD1. This CDR3 contains 15 residues. J gave up 8 bases and V 2 bases, and 11 bases lay outside the gene matches. The germline V gene has CDR1 SGDLS and CDR2 YYNGEE. CDR3 nucleotide sequence: TGTGCCAGCAGCGTGGGGGCAGGGGGCGCGGGAGGCTACACCTTC. Translation: CASSVGAGGAGGYTF.

This clone has just one count. This chain joins TRBV29-1 and TRBJ2-7, with 9 bases matching TRBD1. Germline assignment: CDR1 SQVTM and CDR2 ANQGSEA. J was trimmed by 5 bases and V by 3 bases; bases with no gene match: 11. The length of the CDR3 is 15 residues. In nucleotides, the CDR3 is TGCAGCGTTGACGGGGTCGGGACAGGGAGGCACGAGCAGTACTTC. Translating gives CSVDGVGTGRHEQYF.

This clone was seen a handful of times. The chain is built from TRBV7-2 and TRBJ2-7; D remains unclear. CDR1 and CDR2 from the germline V gene are SGHTA and FQGNSA. V was shortened by 2 bases and J by 7 bases, with 6 bases between the two germline ends. The CDR3 sequence is 11 residues long. CDR3 DNA sequence: TGTGCCAGCAGCTTATTAAAAGAGCAGTACTTC. It codes for CASSLLKEQYF.

The rearrangement joins TRBV3-1 (or the pseudogene TRBV3-2) to TRBJ2-5, with 12 bases that match TRBD2. Germline CDR1 reads LGHDT; CDR2 reads YNNKEL (reference sequence). The V segment lost 1 base and the J segment 5 bases; nucleotides outside the gene matches: 5. The CDR3 consists of 16 residues. CDR3 protein: CASSQASGRAWETQYF. As DNA, the CDR3 is TGTGCCAGCAGCCAAGCTAGCGGGAGGGCCTGGGAGACCCAGTACTTC.

The rearrangement uses TRBV6-1 and TRBJ1-6, with TRBD1 as a possible D gene (5 bases). This CDR3 is 16 amino acids long. Germline CDR1 reads MNHNS; CDR2 reads SASEGT. Between the trimmed V and J ends, which lost 3 bases and 9 bases, there was a span of 18 bases. CDR3 sequence (DNA): TGTGCCAGCAGTGATAGGCAGGGTAGAGGATCTTCACCCCTCCACTTT. As protein: CASSDRQGRGSSPLHF.

The rearrangement joins TRBV2 to TRBJ2-1; 10 bases map to TRBD2. Looked up from germline, CDR1 is SNHLY and CDR2 is FYNNEI. Trimming at V came to 6 bases and at J to 9 bases, leaving 11 bases not matched to a gene. The CDR3 length is 15 residues. The CDR3 sequence: CASSSASGREGEQFF. In DNA, the CDR3 is TGTGCCAGCAGCTCCGCTAGCGGGAGAGAGGGTGAGCAGTTCTTC.

This chain uses TRBV19 with TRBJ1-2; D may be TRBD1 (6 bases). Germline lookup yields CDR1 LNHDA and CDR2 SQIVND (reference sequence). The CDR3 is 13 residues long. Trimming removed 7 bases at V and 2 bases at J, with 11 bases between. The CDR3 DNA follows: TGTGCCAGTACCCTCGGACAGAACTATGGCTACACCTTC. Translating it yields CASTLGQNYGYTF.

This chain connects TRBV7-8 to TRBJ2-7; TRBD2 might be the D (5 bases). CDR1 and CDR2 (germline): SGHVS, FQNEAQ. Trimming removed 2 bases from V and 4 bases from J, with 12 bases in between. The CDR3 has 14 amino acids. CDR3 sequence: CASSLSRDIYEQYF. For the CDR3, the DNA is TGTGCCAGCAGCTTAAGCCGGGATATTTACGAGCAGTACTTC. The complete variable domain, with remaining parts taken from reference TRBV7-8 and TRBJ2-7, reads GAGVSQSPRYKVAKRGQDVALRCDPISGHVSLFWYQQALGQGPEFLTYFQNEAQLDKSGLPSDRFFAERPEGSVSTLKIQRTQQEDSAVYLCASSLSRDIYEQYFGPGTRLTVT.

This chain uses TRBV18 with TRBJ2-4; 7 positions agree with TRBD1. The CDR3 totals 17 residues. Germline values: CDR1 KGHSH, CDR2 LQKENI. V shed 4 bases and J 8 bases; nucleotides not matched to a gene: 17. The CDR3 region has the DNA TGTGCCAGCTCACAGAGGCGGACAGGCCAGGGAGAGGACATTCAGTACTTC. Protein: CASSQRRTGQGEDIQYF.

This clone was seen a single time. The chain couples TRBV5-1 to TRBJ1-2; a weak D match, TRBD1 (5 bases). CDR1 SGHRS and CDR2 YFSETQ come from the germline V gene. Trimming pared 0 bases from V and 1 base from J, leaving 13 bases between. This CDR3 contains 16 residues. Here the CDR3 reads CASSLASGEVNYGYTF. The CDR3 nucleotides are TGCGCCAGCAGCTTGGCCTCGGGGGAGGTTAACTATGGCTACACCTTC.

DNA of the CDR3: TGCGCCAGCAGCCCGGGGACTAGCGGGAGTTTATGGAGTGAGCAGTTCTTC. It specifies CASSPGTSGSLWSEQFF. The chain uses TRBV5-1 and TRBJ2-1; TRBD2 matches 14 bases. This CDR3 is built from 17 residues. Unmatched junction bases numbered 12, after V lost 4 bases and J lost 9 bases. From germline, CDR1 is SGHRS and CDR2 YFSETQ.

This rearrangement joins TRBV3-1 (or the pseudogene TRBV3-2) to TRBJ2-4; 8 bases align to TRBD2. CDR3 length: 13 residues. V lost 8 bases to trimming and J lost 6 bases; unmatched junction nucleotides: 6. CDR1 and CDR2 from the germline V gene are LGHDT and YNNKEL (reference sequence). The CDR3 sequence is CASSGGGLNIQYF. Here the CDR3 DNA reads TGTGCCAGCTCCGGGGGGGGATTAAACATTCAGTACTTC.

This chain links TRBV14 with TRBJ2-7; 8 nucleotides align to TRBD2. With 4 bases clipped from V and 2 bases from J, the junction kept 10 bases outside the gene matches. The CDR3 extends over 16 amino acids. In germline, CDR1 is SGHDN, CDR2 FVKESK. CDR3 region: CASSPGGGRLAYEQYF. The CDR3 DNA follows: TGTGCCAGCAGCCCGGGAGGGGGGCGCTTAGCCTACGAGCAGTACTTC.

This chain connects TRBV6-6 to TRBJ2-7, with 10 bases aligning to TRBD2. V lost 5 bases and J lost 0; bases outside the gene matches: 13. This CDR3 comprises 18 residues. The germline CDR1 and CDR2 sequences are MNHNY and SVGAGI (reference sequence). The CDR3 bases are TGTGCCAGCAGTCGCAGACCGGGACTAGCGACCACCTCCTACGAGCAGTACTTC. As protein: CASSRRPGLATTSYEQYF.

This chain joins TRBV6-5 and TRBJ2-1; no clear D gene. Germline CDR1 MNHEY, CDR2 SVGAGI. V lost 6 bases to trimming and J lost 4 bases, with 13 bases between them. This CDR3 region has 14 residues. CDR3 amino acids: CASSPIDWYNEQFF. The CDR3 DNA reads as TGTGCCAGCAGCCCCATCGACTGGTACAATGAGCAGTTCTTC.

This clone was counted between two and nine times. The chain recombines TRBV5-6 with TRBJ2-1; perhaps TRBD2 as D (6 bases). This CDR3 is built from 16 residues. The V end lost 5 bases, the J end lost 9 bases, and 24 bases lay between the germline ends. Germline CDR1 and CDR2: SGHDT and YYEEEE. CDR3 sequence: CASRQTGTPRGPEQFF. The CDR3 nucleotides read TGTGCCAGCAGACAGACCGGGACTCCGCGTGGTCCTGAGCAGTTCTTC.

The chain joins TRBV6-6 to TRBJ2-5; D gene ambiguous. This CDR3 has 12 residues. Trimming cost V 5 bases and J 4 bases, with 8 bases left between them. CDR1 is MNHNY and CDR2 is SVGAGI in the germline V gene (reference sequence). CDR3 nucleotides: TGTGCCAGCAGTCGGCGAGGAGAGACCCAGTACTTC. It encodes CASSRRGETQYF.

This chain connects TRBV3-1 (or the pseudogene TRBV3-2) to TRBJ1-6, with 10 positions matching TRBD1. V shed 4 bases, J shed 10 bases, and the junction held 7 bases outside the gene matches. Germline CDR1 reads LGHDT; CDR2 reads YNNKEL (reference sequence). The CDR3 is 15 residues long. The CDR3 nucleotides read TGTGCCAGCAGCCCCGGGACAGGGGAGTCCTCACCCCTCCACTTT. This gives the protein CASSPGTGESSPLHF.

This clone was detected only a few times. As DNA, the CDR3 is TGCGCCAGCAGCTTGGCGTCGAGGCTTGGAAACACCATATATTTT. It encodes CASSLASRLGNTIYF. V is TRBV5-1 and J is TRBJ1-3; D not certain. The CDR3 sequence is 15 residues long. Germline CDR1 is SGHRS and CDR2 is YFSETQ. Trimming pared 0 bases from V and 3 bases from J, leaving 10 bases between. Full variable domain (rest looked up from reference TRBV5-1 and TRBJ1-3): KAGVTQTPRYLIKTRGQQVTLSCSPISGHRSVSWYQQTPGQGLQFLFEYFSETQRNKGNFPGRFSGRQFSNSRSEMNVSTLELGDSALYLCASSLASRLGNTIYFGEGSWLTVV.